The clone carrying this T cell receptor (beta chain) turned up a few times. Its antigen is still unknown. These data belong to a study of cytomegalovirus exposure and HLA in healthy donors. Whole-study findings and limits: The study carried out a later analysis of TCR beta sequences. It associated around 17,000 of them with specific HLA alleles at a false discovery rate of 0.05. Some highly shared sequence variants likely arose as a pipeline artifact.

13 Jbeta primers and 60 Vbeta primers were used for the PCR. Sequenced by immunoSEQ multiplex PCR; TCRdb stores in-frame clones only, minus some. The top ten hold 4.8% of the sample, which has some 130,000 clones, around three quarters seen once. CDR3 length: 12 amino acids. Germline-derived CDR1 and CDR2 are LNHDA and SQIVND (reference sequence). J lost 4 bases, V lost 10 bases, and 6 bases had no gene match. Specimen: PBMCs. This TCR came from a young man in good health. The V and J genes are TRBV19 and TRBJ1-2, with TRBD1 matching over 7 bases. The CDR3 loop is CATSTGFYGYTF. Here the CDR3 DNA reads TGTGCCACCTCGACAGGGTTCTATGGCTACACCTTC. The full variable domain, rest sourced from reference TRBV19 and TRBJ1-2, is DGGITQSPKYLFRKEGQNVTLSCEQNLNHDAMYWYRQDPGQGLRLIYYSQIVNDFQKGDIAEGYSVSREKKESFPLTVTSAQKNPTAFYLCATSTGFYGYTFGSGTRLTVV.